These T cell receptor beta chains were read from a single sample in a study of early T cells in non-severe SARS-CoV-2 infection. TCRdb used MiXCR to reprocess the 5' RACE reads, holding one entry per CDR3 protein. The sample lists some 70,000 distinct CDR3 sequences, approximately 9.5% seen once, with roughly 6% in the top ten. Sample: whole blood. The source of these receptors is an adult who was a healthcare worker with PCR-confirmed SARS-CoV-2 infection or an uninfected control (not recorded which). CDR3s include the opening cysteine and the closing phenylalanine or tryptophan. The D gene is left open where the match is weak. Rows give clone size only sometimes, using once, few, many, or a class for an expanded clone.

D	V	size	J	DNA	CDR3
.	TRBV12-3/TRBV12-4	few	TRBJ2-2	TGTGCCAGCAGTTTAGAGGTTATCGGGGAGCTGTTTTTT	CASSLEVIGELFF
.	TRBV7-3	many	TRBJ1-1	TGTGCCAGCAGGGTTGGGGGTGACACTGAAGCTTTCTTT	CASRVGGDTEAFF
TRBD1	TRBV5-1	few	TRBJ1-1	TGCGCCAGCAGCCTAGGACAGGGGGCGGCGACTGAAGCTTTCTTT	CASSLGQGAATEAFF
.	TRBV20-1	.	TRBJ1-1	TGCAGTGCTACATCTCCAGGGATGAACACTGAAGCTTTCTTT	CSATSPGMNTEAFF
TRBD2	TRBV6-2/TRBV6-3	many	TRBJ2-7	TGTGCCAGCAGGGGACTAGCGGTCTACGAGCAGTACTTC	CASRGLAVYEQYF
TRBD1	TRBV27	.	TRBJ1-2	TGTGCCAGCAGTCCCCAACTGACAGGGAAGGTGCATGGCTACACCTTC	CASSPQLTGKVHGYTF
TRBD1	TRBV7-9	.	TRBJ2-7	TGTGCCAGCAGCAAGTCGACAGGGAACTACGAGCAGTACTTC	CASSKSTGNYEQYF
.	TRBV7-2	.	TRBJ2-1	TGTGCCAGCAGCTTAGCGGGGGGGCAGTACAATGAGCAGTTCTTC	CASSLAGGQYNEQFF
.	TRBV6-6	.	TRBJ2-7	TGTGCCAGCAGTTACTCGTTCGGGGGCAGCTCATTCTACGAGCAGTACTTC	CASSYSFGGSSFYEQYF
TRBD2	TRBV18	.	TRBJ2-3	TGTGCCAGCTCACCAGGACTAGCGGAGAATACGCAGTATTTT	CASSPGLAENTQYF
.	TRBV20-1	.	TRBJ1-2	TGCAGTGCTAGAGAAGGGGCCATTTACGGCTACACCTTC	CSAREGAIYGYTF
TRBD2	TRBV29-1	many	TRBJ2-1	TGCAGCGCAGGGACTAGCGGGAGCAATGAGCAGTTCTTC	CSAGTSGSNEQFF
.	TRBV29-1	.	TRBJ2-7	TGCAGCGTCTGGAGGGGGGTCTACGAGCAGTACTTC	CSVWRGVYEQYF
TRBD1	TRBV6-1	many	TRBJ2-1	TGTGCCAGCAGTGAAGGCTGGGACAGACCAATTACCTACAATGAGCAGTTCTTC	CASSEGWDRPITYNEQFF
.	TRBV20-1	many	TRBJ2-7	TGCAGTGCAGCCCGGGACTACGAGCAGTACTTC	CSAARDYEQYF
TRBD1	TRBV20-1	many	TRBJ1-1	TGCAGTGCTAGGGGACAGGGGTTAAGGGTCACTGAAGCTTTCTTT	CSARGQGLRVTEAFF
TRBD1	TRBV20-1	many	TRBJ1-2	TGCAGTGCTCGGGACAGGGACTCCTATGGCTACACCTTC	CSARDRDSYGYTF
.	TRBV29-1	.	TRBJ1-2	TGCAGCCATCTCGCGGAGCCTGACAGGCGCTACTTCACTAACTATGGCTACACCTTC	CSHLAEPDRRYFTNYGYTF
TRBD1	TRBV7-9	.	TRBJ1-1	TGTGCCAGCAACCGACAGGGGAGCAGCACTGAAGCTTTCTTT	CASNRQGSSTEAFF
TRBD1	TRBV14	.	TRBJ2-1	TGTGCCAGCAGCTCCCGGGACAGGTACAATGAGCAGTTCTTC	CASSSRDRYNEQFF
.	TRBV5-4	few	TRBJ2-5	TGTGCCAGCAATAGGTGGGAGGAAGAGACCCAGTACTTC	CASNRWEEETQYF
.	TRBV6-2/TRBV6-3	many	TRBJ1-4	TGTGCCAGCAGTTACGCCTCCGGGACGGCGAATAATGAAAAACTGTTTTTT	CASSYASGTANNEKLFF